A selection of T cell receptor beta chains follows, all from one sample in a study of T cell repertoires in aging, cancer and after chemotherapy. From the multiplex PCR reads, TCRdb called clonotypes with MiXCR, one entry per CDR3 protein. This sample has 4,000 to 5,000 distinct CDR3 sequences, with around 28% found just once. Sequencing used blood. These receptors all come from a human donor with a blood cancer. The CDR3 runs from the conserved cysteine through the conserved F or W. D genes are given only for firm matches. Some rows mark clone size as missing; the rest say once, few, many or name a class of expanded clone.

D gene: .
clone size: medium-sized
V gene: TRBV15
J gene: TRBJ1-6
CDR3 protein: CATSRDQLSPLHF
CDR3 DNA: TGTGCCACCAGCAGAGATCAGCTGTCACCCCTCCACTTT

D gene: .
clone size: .
V gene: TRBV27
J gene: TRBJ1-6
CDR3 protein: CASSPVAGRSPLHF
CDR3 DNA: TGTGCCAGCAGTCCCGTGGCAGGGCGTTCACCCCTCCACTTT

D gene: .
clone size: .
V gene: TRBV6-4
J gene: TRBJ2-7
CDR3 protein: CASSQGAGEFYEQYF
CDR3 DNA: TGTGCCAGCTCCCAAGGGGCAGGGGAATTCTACGAGCAGTACTTC

D gene: .
clone size: few
V gene: TRBV19
J gene: TRBJ1-1
CDR3 protein: CASSPTGASNTEAFF
CDR3 DNA: TGTGCCAGTAGCCCGACGGGGGCATCGAACACTGAAGCTTTCTTT

D gene: TRBD2
clone size: few
V gene: TRBV5-4
J gene: TRBJ2-3
CDR3 protein: CASSPGTSGGSTSTDTQYF
CDR3 DNA: TGTGCCAGCAGCCCAGGGACTAGCGGGGGGTCGACGAGCACAGATACGCAGTATTTT

D gene: .
clone size: .
V gene: TRBV12-3/TRBV12-4
J gene: TRBJ2-1
CDR3 protein: CASSPRANEQFF
CDR3 DNA: TGTGCCAGCAGTCCGAGGGCCAATGAGCAGTTCTTC

D gene: .
clone size: medium-sized
V gene: TRBV6-5
J gene: TRBJ2-2
CDR3 protein: CASRSADFGELFF
CDR3 DNA: TGTGCCAGCAGATCTGCCGACTTCGGGGAGCTGTTTTTT

D gene: .
clone size: .
V gene: TRBV6-1
J gene: TRBJ1-3
CDR3 protein: CASSETPGDSGNTIYF
CDR3 DNA: TGTGCCAGCAGTGAAACCCCAGGGGACTCTGGAAACACCATATATTTT

D gene: .
clone size: .
V gene: TRBV5-4
J gene: TRBJ2-3
CDR3 protein: CASSLGSSGSTDTQYF
CDR3 DNA: TGTGCCAGCAGCTTGGGATCGAGCGGGAGCACAGATACGCAGTATTTT

D gene: TRBD2
clone size: few
V gene: TRBV12-3/TRBV12-4
J gene: TRBJ2-2
CDR3 protein: CASSRRTSGSAGELFF
CDR3 DNA: TGTGCCAGCAGTCGACGAACTAGCGGGAGCGCCGGGGAGCTGTTTTTT

D gene: .
clone size: few
V gene: TRBV18
J gene: TRBJ2-3
CDR3 protein: CASSPRDTDTQYF
CDR3 DNA: TGTGCCAGCTCACCACGGGACACAGATACGCAGTATTTT

D gene: TRBD1
clone size: .
V gene: TRBV6-5
J gene: TRBJ1-1
CDR3 protein: CASSYSNRGRTEAFF
CDR3 DNA: TGTGCCAGCAGTTACTCTAACAGGGGGCGTACTGAAGCTTTCTTT

D gene: .
clone size: .
V gene: TRBV5-1
J gene: TRBJ1-4
CDR3 protein: CASSLGQRNQEKLFF
CDR3 DNA: TGTGCCAGCAGCCTTGGGCAGCGGAATCAGGAAAAACTGTTTTTT

D gene: TRBD2
clone size: few
V gene: TRBV30
J gene: TRBJ2-2
CDR3 protein: CAWKASGSTGELFF
CDR3 DNA: TGTGCCTGGAAAGCTAGCGGTTCCACCGGGGAGCTGTTTTTT

D gene: .
clone size: medium-sized
V gene: TRBV18
J gene: TRBJ2-7
CDR3 protein: CASSSRANEEQYF
CDR3 DNA: TGTGCCAGCTCATCTCGGGCCAACGAGGAGCAGTACTTC

D gene: TRBD1
clone size: .
V gene: TRBV27
J gene: TRBJ2-1
CDR3 protein: CASSIWTGEGQFF
CDR3 DNA: TGTGCCAGCAGTATTTGGACAGGGGAGGGGCAGTTCTTC

D gene: .
clone size: medium-sized
V gene: TRBV19
J gene: TRBJ2-1
CDR3 protein: CASSIDVYNEQFF
CDR3 DNA: TGTGCCAGTAGTATAGACGTTTACAATGAGCAGTTCTTC

D gene: TRBD2
clone size: once
V gene: TRBV12-3/TRBV12-4
J gene: TRBJ2-5
CDR3 protein: CASSSGLAGGQETQYF
CDR3 DNA: TGTGCCAGCAGTTCTGGACTGGCGGGAGGGCAAGAGACCCAGTACTTC

D gene: TRBD2
clone size: .
V gene: TRBV7-2
J gene: TRBJ2-2
CDR3 protein: CASSPAGGKGTGELFF
CDR3 DNA: TGTGCCAGCAGCCCCGCGGGGGGGAAAGGAACCGGGGAGCTGTTTTTT

D gene: .
clone size: medium-sized
V gene: TRBV19
J gene: TRBJ1-1
CDR3 protein: CASRKGPGTEAFF
CDR3 DNA: TGTGCCAGTAGAAAAGGCCCTGGGACTGAAGCTTTCTTT

D gene: TRBD1
clone size: .
V gene: TRBV28
J gene: TRBJ1-2
CDR3 protein: CASSLVAGTDFSYGYTF
CDR3 DNA: TGTGCCAGCAGTTTGGTAGCCGGGACAGATTTTTCTTATGGCTACACCTTC

D gene: .
clone size: medium-sized
V gene: TRBV29-1
J gene: TRBJ2-1
CDR3 protein: CSVAGTNEQFF
CDR3 DNA: TGCAGCGTTGCTGGGACCAATGAGCAGTTCTTC

D gene: .
clone size: few
V gene: TRBV20-1
J gene: TRBJ2-1
CDR3 protein: CSARAGASHNEQFF
CDR3 DNA: TGCAGTGCTAGAGCAGGAGCTAGCCACAATGAGCAGTTCTTC

D gene: TRBD2
clone size: .
V gene: TRBV20-1
J gene: TRBJ2-5
CDR3 protein: CSASGGADQETQYF
CDR3 DNA: TGCAGTGCATCGGGGGGGGCAGATCAAGAGACCCAGTACTTC

D gene: .
clone size: few
V gene: TRBV18
J gene: TRBJ1-3
CDR3 protein: CASSPSALGSSGNTIYF
CDR3 DNA: TGTGCCAGCTCACCAAGTGCGTTAGGGTCTTCCGGAAACACCATATATTTT

D gene: .
clone size: few
V gene: TRBV27
J gene: TRBJ2-5
CDR3 protein: CASPWGPRQETQYF
CDR3 DNA: TGTGCCAGCCCCTGGGGGCCGCGACAAGAGACCCAGTACTTC

D gene: TRBD1
clone size: .
V gene: TRBV6-1
J gene: TRBJ1-3
CDR3 protein: CASYSGTGGRISSGNTIYF
CDR3 DNA: TGTGCCAGCTACTCCGGGACAGGGGGCCGAATCAGCTCTGGAAACACCATATATTTT

D gene: TRBD1
clone size: few
V gene: TRBV27
J gene: TRBJ2-7
CDR3 protein: CASRGQGRYEQYF
CDR3 DNA: TGTGCCAGCAGAGGACAGGGTCGGTACGAGCAGTACTTC

D gene: .
clone size: .
V gene: TRBV12-3/TRBV12-4
J gene: TRBJ1-5
CDR3 protein: CASSGPGAGNQPQHF
CDR3 DNA: TGTGCCAGCAGCGGTCCCGGTGCCGGCAATCAGCCCCAGCATTTT

D gene: TRBD2
clone size: few
V gene: TRBV19
J gene: TRBJ2-7
CDR3 protein: CASSIDLTSGGVQYF
CDR3 DNA: TGTGCCAGTAGTATAGATCTGACTAGCGGGGGCGTGCAGTACTTC

D gene: .
clone size: .
V gene: TRBV11-3
J gene: TRBJ2-1
CDR3 protein: CASSRLYNEQFF
CDR3 DNA: TGTGCCAGCAGCCGACTTTACAATGAGCAGTTCTTC

D gene: .
clone size: few
V gene: TRBV10-3
J gene: TRBJ2-5
CDR3 protein: CAIRRVQGEETQYF
CDR3 DNA: TGTGCCATCAGACGGGTACAGGGTGAGGAGACCCAGTACTTC

D gene: .
clone size: medium-sized
V gene: TRBV29-1
J gene: TRBJ1-6
CDR3 protein: CSVSVGAESPLHF
CDR3 DNA: TGCAGCGTTTCGGTGGGGGCGGAATCACCCCTCCACTTT

D gene: TRBD1
clone size: .
V gene: TRBV19
J gene: TRBJ1-5
CDR3 protein: CASSMGDRGRGGNQPQHF
CDR3 DNA: TGTGCCAGTAGTATGGGGGACAGGGGTCGCGGGGGCAATCAGCCCCAGCATTTT

D gene: .
clone size: .
V gene: TRBV20-1
J gene: TRBJ2-5
CDR3 protein: CSARARETQYF
CDR3 DNA: TGCAGTGCTAGGGCCCGAGAGACCCAGTACTTC

D gene: .
clone size: .
V gene: TRBV5-1
J gene: TRBJ1-2
CDR3 protein: CASSLEGQGHYGYTF
CDR3 DNA: TGCGCCAGCAGCTTGGAGGGTCAGGGACACTATGGCTACACCTTC

D gene: .
clone size: medium-sized
V gene: TRBV19
J gene: TRBJ2-2
CDR3 protein: CASSPRRGQIGELFF
CDR3 DNA: TGTGCCAGTAGTCCCCGGAGGGGGCAAATCGGGGAGCTGTTTTTT

D gene: TRBD1
clone size: few
V gene: TRBV27
J gene: TRBJ1-6
CDR3 protein: CASSRYSPRAGGTGRSGNSPLHF
CDR3 DNA: TGTGCCAGCAGTCGCTACTCCCCTCGCGCAGGCGGGACAGGGCGGTCGGGGAATTCACCCCTCCACTTT

D gene: .
clone size: hyperexpanded
V gene: TRBV6-5
J gene: TRBJ1-2
CDR3 protein: CASSYMGANGYTF
CDR3 DNA: TGTGCCAGCAGTTATATGGGGGCGAATGGCTACACCTTC

D gene: TRBD1
clone size: few
V gene: TRBV6-1
J gene: TRBJ1-5
CDR3 protein: CAALAGGAYNQPQHF
CDR3 DNA: TGTGCCGCCCTCGCAGGGGGCGCATATAATCAGCCCCAGCATTTT

D gene: TRBD2
clone size: .
V gene: TRBV24-1
J gene: TRBJ2-1
CDR3 protein: CATSSRRGGRNEQFF
CDR3 DNA: TGTGCCACCAGTTCGAGACGGGGGGGCCGTAATGAGCAGTTCTTC

D gene: .
clone size: few
V gene: TRBV19
J gene: TRBJ1-5
CDR3 protein: CASSGWNQPQHF
CDR3 DNA: TGTGCCAGTAGTGGGTGGAATCAGCCCCAGCATTTT

D gene: TRBD2
clone size: few
V gene: TRBV7-9
J gene: TRBJ2-5
CDR3 protein: CASSLVLAGRETQYF
CDR3 DNA: TGTGCCAGCAGCTTAGTACTAGCGGGGAGAGAGACCCAGTACTTC

D gene: TRBD1
clone size: few
V gene: TRBV20-1
J gene: TRBJ1-3
CDR3 protein: CSAKPAGGRNTIYF
CDR3 DNA: TGCAGTGCTAAACCCGCAGGGGGGAGAAACACCATATATTTT

D gene: .
clone size: .
V gene: TRBV19
J gene: TRBJ1-6
CDR3 protein: CASTDGSSYNSPLHF
CDR3 DNA: TGTGCCAGCACGGACGGGAGCTCCTATAATTCACCCCTCCACTTT

D gene: TRBD1
clone size: .
V gene: TRBV30
J gene: TRBJ2-5
CDR3 protein: CAGDRGLVKTQYF
CDR3 DNA: TGTGCCGGGGACAGGGGTTTGGTAAAGACCCAGTACTTC

D gene: .
clone size: medium-sized
V gene: TRBV19
J gene: TRBJ1-1
CDR3 protein: CASSIEGSDKAFF
CDR3 DNA: TGTGCCAGTAGTATAGAAGGATCAGACAAAGCTTTCTTT

D gene: .
clone size: .
V gene: TRBV12-3/TRBV12-4
J gene: TRBJ1-2
CDR3 protein: CASSLGPWGGYTF
CDR3 DNA: TGTGCCAGCAGTTTAGGACCCTGGGGCGGCTACACCTTC

D gene: TRBD2
clone size: .
V gene: TRBV5-1
J gene: TRBJ2-1
CDR3 protein: CASSLSLAGGGNEQFF
CDR3 DNA: TGCGCCAGCAGCCTCTCACTAGCGGGAGGGGGAAATGAGCAGTTCTTC